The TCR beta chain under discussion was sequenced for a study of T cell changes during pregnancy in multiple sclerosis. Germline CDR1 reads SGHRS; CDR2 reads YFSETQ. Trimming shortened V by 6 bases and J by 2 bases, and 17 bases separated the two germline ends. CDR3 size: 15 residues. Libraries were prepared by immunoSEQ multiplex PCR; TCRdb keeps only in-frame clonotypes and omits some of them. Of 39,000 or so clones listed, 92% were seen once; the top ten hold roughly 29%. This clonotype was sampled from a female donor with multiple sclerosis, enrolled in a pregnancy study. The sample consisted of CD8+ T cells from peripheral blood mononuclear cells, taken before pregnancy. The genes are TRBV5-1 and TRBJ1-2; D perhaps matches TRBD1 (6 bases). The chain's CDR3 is CASKGERARNYGYTF. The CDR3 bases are TGCGCCAGCAAGGGGGAACGGGCCCGAAACTATGGCTACACCTTC.